This T cell receptor (beta chain) appears in the sequencing data of a study of T cell responses to AZD1222 COVID-19 vaccine. Study results and caveats: Targets within unmutated variant regions were reportedly found for nearly half of spike-specific TCRs. Spike-spanning, vaccine-associated CD4 TCRs were dominant at 160-218 and 743-854.

Produced via immunoSEQ multiplex PCR; TCRdb's table is partial and in-frame only. This table holds around 160,000 clones, roughly 94% found once. Second-dose timings of about 4 or about 12 weeks were pooled. Regarding this clone: Its antigen is undetermined.

Germline V gene lookup returns CDR1 LGHNA and CDR2 YSLEER. Trimming removed 1 base from V and 7 bases from J; junction bases left unmatched: 6. The CDR3 is 15 amino acids. Here the sequenced sample was peripheral blood, taken 28 days after the second AZD1222 dose. The chain joins TRBV4-3 to TRBJ2-1; TRBD2 agrees at 8 bases. The sequence came from an adult who received the AZD1222 COVID-19 vaccine. CDR3 loop: CASSQAGTSGNEQFF. The CDR3 DNA follows: TGCGCCAGCAGCCAAGCCGGGACTAGTGGTAATGAGCAGTTCTTC.